The 23 T cell receptor beta chains presented below share a single source sample, sequenced in a study of T cell responses to AZD1222 COVID-19 vaccine. Profiling relied on immunoSEQ multiplex PCR, and the TCRdb table lists in-frame clones only, not all of them. The sample carries 120,000 or so clones, more than 75% recorded once. The sample was peripheral blood, taken on day 0 of AZD1222 vaccination. The receptors come from an adult in good health.

The chain combines TRBV12-5 with TRBJ1-1, with D perhaps matching TRBD1 (6 bases). This CDR3 is built from 13 residues. CDR1 LGHNT and CDR2 FRNRAP come from the germline V gene. Between the trimmed V and J ends, which lost 2 bases and 8 bases, there was a span of 12 bases. The CDR3 region is CASGLFPDREAFF. For the CDR3, the DNA is TGTGCTAGTGGTTTGTTTCCCGACAGGGAAGCTTTCTTT.

The rearrangement links TRBV6-5 to TRBJ2-7; no reliable D call. The germline CDR1 and CDR2 sequences are MNHEY and SVGAGI. The V and J ends lost 5 bases and 2 bases respectively, with 13 bases between them. CDR3 length: 14 residues. CDR3 region: CASSRQDNAYEQYF. The CDR3 nucleotides read TGTGCCAGCAGTCGCCAGGATAACGCCTACGAGCAGTACTTC.

The chain combines TRBV15 with TRBJ2-7, with D uncertain. There are 9 residues in the CDR3. CDR1 and CDR2 (germline): LNHNV, YYDKDF (reference sequence). Trimming removed 8 bases from V and 10 bases from J, with 9 bases in between. DNA of the CDR3: TGTGCCACCTACTTGAAACAGTACTTC. It encodes CATYLKQYF.

This clone has just one count. The gene calls are TRBV30 and TRBJ2-2; 8 nucleotides line up with TRBD1. The J segment lost 4 bases and the V segment lost 4 bases, leaving 8 bases of the junction unmatched. The CDR3 is made up of 15 amino acids. Germline loops: CDR1 GTSNPN, CDR2 SVGIG (reference sequence). CDR3 sequence: CAWTPGGPGTGELFF. The CDR3, as DNA: TGTGCCTGGACCCCAGGGGGCCCGGGCACCGGGGAGCTGTTTTTT.

The chain joins TRBV2 to TRBJ1-1; TRBD1 agrees at 7 bases. The CDR3 runs to 15 residues. J was trimmed by 2 bases and V by 3 bases; bases with no gene match: 6. From germline, CDR1 is SNHLY and CDR2 FYNNEI. CDR3 nucleotide sequence: TGTGCCAGCAGTGACCCCGGGACAGTCAACACTGAAGCTTTCTTT. Amino acid sequence: CASSDPGTVNTEAFF.

The genes are TRBV5-1 and TRBJ1-2; 7 positions match TRBD1. The ends lost 4 bases at V and 2 bases at J; junction bases unmatched: 8. The CDR3 has 15 residues. The germline gives CDR1 SGHRS, CDR2 YFSETQ. CDR3 nucleotides: TGCGCCAGCAGCCACGGTTCGACAGGGAACTATGGCTACACCTTC. Translating gives CASSHGSTGNYGYTF.

This clone has more than one count but fewer than ten. The chain is built from TRBV5-1 and TRBJ1-1; TRBD1 aligns across 8 bases. The germline CDR1 and CDR2 sequences are SGHRS and YFSETQ. J was trimmed by 8 bases and V by 4 bases; bases with no gene match: 4. The CDR3 covers 12 residues. In nucleotides, the CDR3 is TGCGCCAGCAGCCGGGACAGGCTGGAAGCTTTCTTT. This encodes CASSRDRLEAFF.

The rearrangement uses TRBV2 and TRBJ1-3; D is undetermined. The V gene's germline CDR1 is SNHLY and CDR2 FYNNEI. There are 16 residues in the CDR3. V lost 4 bases to trimming and J lost 0 bases, with 13 bases between them. The CDR3 sequence: CASSVEGPPSGNTIYF. The CDR3 nucleotides read TGTGCCAGCAGTGTAGAGGGTCCACCCTCTGGAAACACCATATATTTT.

The rearrangement links TRBV27 to TRBJ2-7; 11 bases line up with TRBD2. The CDR3 has 16 residues. V was pared by 5 bases and J by 0 bases, with 6 bases of the junction left unmatched. Germline V CDR1 and CDR2: MNHEY, SMNVEV (reference sequence). The CDR3 coding sequence is TGTGCCAGCAGTAAAGCCGGGACTAGCGGCTCCTACGAGCAGTACTTC. It specifies CASSKAGTSGSYEQYF.

This sequence joins TRBV6-5 and TRBJ2-3; D is unclear. This CDR3 has 13 residues. The V and J ends lost 9 bases and 1 base respectively, with 11 bases between them. Germline lookup yields CDR1 MNHEY and CDR2 SVGAGI. This CDR3 reads CASDLDGTDTQYF. CDR3 nucleotides: TGTGCCAGTGATCTAGATGGCACAGATACGCAGTATTTT.

The gene calls are TRBV27 and TRBJ1-2, with TRBD1 matching 9 bases. This CDR3 comprises 14 residues. J was trimmed by 4 bases and V by 5 bases; bases with no gene match: 5. CDR1 is MNHEY, CDR2 SMNVEV, per germline (reference sequence). CDR3 sequence (DNA): TGTGCCAGCAGTGGGGGGACAGGGATCTATGGCTACACCTTC. Its protein product is CASSGGTGIYGYTF.

This clone has more than one count but fewer than ten. V is TRBV7-9 and J is TRBJ1-1; D gene ambiguous. Per the germline V gene, CDR1 is SEHNR and CDR2 is FQNEAQ (reference sequence). The CDR3 loop spans 15 amino acids. Between the trimmed V and J ends, which lost 5 bases and 5 bases, there was a span of 18 bases. CDR3 region: CASSLLLTTGTEAFF. In DNA form, the CDR3 reads TGTGCCAGCAGCCTACTCCTTACGACGGGGACTGAAGCTTTCTTT.

The rearrangement uses TRBV27 and TRBJ2-1; TRBD1 might be the D (5 bases). V was shortened by 5 bases and J by 4 bases, with 12 bases between the two germline ends. Germline lookup yields CDR1 MNHEY and CDR2 SMNVEV (reference sequence). This CDR3 spans 14 amino acids. CDR3 in amino acids: CASSLWGPYNEQFF. CDR3 bases: TGTGCCAGCAGTCTCTGGGGCCCTTACAATGAGCAGTTCTTC.

The chain is built from TRBV7-3 and TRBJ2-5, with a tentative D call TRBD2 (5 bases). The ends were cut back, 5 bases at V and 6 bases at J, with 13 bases in the middle. Germline CDR1 and CDR2: SGHTA and FQGTGA. CDR3 length: 13 amino acids. This CDR3 is CASSLNPGKTQYF. The CDR3 nucleotides are TGTGCCAGCAGCCTCAATCCCGGGAAGACCCAGTACTTC.

V is TRBV19 and J is TRBJ1-1; 9 positions agree with TRBD1. V lost 3 bases and J lost 5; bases outside the gene matches: 13. Germline values: CDR1 LNHDA, CDR2 SQIVND (reference sequence). The CDR3 spans 17 residues. CDR3 coding DNA: TGTGCCAGTAGTATTCCCTCCTACAGGGGGCGGGGAACTGAAGCTTTCTTT. This sequence encodes CASSIPSYRGRGTEAFF.

This clone was recorded once. The gene calls are TRBV28 and TRBJ2-7; the D gene is possibly TRBD2 (5 bases). The V gene lost 8 bases and the J gene lost 0 bases, with 14 bases spanning the gap. This CDR3 is 14 amino acids long. The germline CDR1 and CDR2 sequences are MDHEN and SYDVKM. As DNA, the CDR3 is TGTGCCAGCTCCGGCGCGGGCAGCTCCTACGAGCAGTACTTC. As protein: CASSGAGSSYEQYF.

This chain joins TRBV19 and TRBJ1-4; the D is unclear. This CDR3 is 12 amino acids long. CDR1 is LNHDA, CDR2 SQIVND, per germline (reference sequence). V lost 3 bases to trimming and J lost 8 bases, with 7 bases between them. This chain's CDR3 is CASSIQNEKLFF. The DNA for the CDR3 is TGTGCCAGTAGTATTCAGAACGAAAAACTGTTTTTT.

The V gene is TRBV27, the J gene TRBJ2-1; D ambiguous. This CDR3 has 13 amino acids. V was clipped by 2 bases and J by 4 bases, with 6 bases between them. Germline V gene sequence: CDR1 MNHEY, CDR2 SMNVEV (reference sequence). The CDR3 is CASSLGRYNEQFF. CDR3 DNA: TGTGCCAGCAGTTTAGGGCGGTACAATGAGCAGTTCTTC.

The chain couples TRBV6-2 or TRBV6-3 to TRBJ1-5; 7 nucleotides match TRBD1. CDR1 is MNHEY and CDR2 is SVGEGT in the germline V gene. The length of the CDR3 is 17 residues. The ends lost 6 bases at V and 5 bases at J; junction bases unmatched: 16. CDR3 coding DNA: TGTGCCAGCAGCTTTCCTCTCCAGGGGGGTCCTGATCAGCCCCAGCATTTT. Amino acids: CASSFPLQGGPDQPQHF.

The CDR3 is CASSPSGWVNSNQPQHF. CDR3 in DNA: TGTGCCAGCAGCCCGAGTGGTTGGGTAAATAGCAATCAGCCCCAGCATTTT. This chain uses TRBV5-6 with TRBJ1-5; D not resolved. Germline CDR1 is SGHDT and CDR2 is YYEEEE. V lost 4 bases, J lost 0 bases, and 17 bases lay in between. The CDR3 has 17 residues.

V and J are TRBV5-5 and TRBJ1-3, with D unresolved. Trimming removed 1 base at V and 1 base at J, with 9 bases between. The V gene's germline CDR1 is SGHKS and CDR2 YYEKEE (reference sequence). CDR3 length: 15 residues. This chain's CDR3 is CASSLFARSGNTIYF. The CDR3 DNA is TGTGCCAGCAGCTTGTTTGCGAGGTCTGGAAACACCATATATTTT.

The V call is TRBV5-1, the J call TRBJ2-3; 7 bases are a match to TRBD2. Trimming removed 5 bases from V and 2 bases from J; junction bases left unmatched: 8. The CDR3 contains 15 residues. Germline CDR1 is SGHRS and CDR2 is YFSETQ. The CDR3 loop reads CASSSAGAHTDTQYF. The DNA of the CDR3 is TGCGCCAGCAGTAGCGCGGGAGCGCACACAGATACGCAGTATTTT.

This clone occurred once. The chain joins TRBV29-1 to TRBJ2-3, with no clear D. Per the germline V gene, CDR1 is SQVTM and CDR2 is ANQGSEA. This CDR3 is 13 amino acids long. V lost 6 bases and J lost 6, with 16 bases in between. Written as DNA, the CDR3 is TGCAGCGTCGCCCCCGCAGGTTTGGATACGCAGTATTTT. Encoded protein: CSVAPAGLDTQYF.